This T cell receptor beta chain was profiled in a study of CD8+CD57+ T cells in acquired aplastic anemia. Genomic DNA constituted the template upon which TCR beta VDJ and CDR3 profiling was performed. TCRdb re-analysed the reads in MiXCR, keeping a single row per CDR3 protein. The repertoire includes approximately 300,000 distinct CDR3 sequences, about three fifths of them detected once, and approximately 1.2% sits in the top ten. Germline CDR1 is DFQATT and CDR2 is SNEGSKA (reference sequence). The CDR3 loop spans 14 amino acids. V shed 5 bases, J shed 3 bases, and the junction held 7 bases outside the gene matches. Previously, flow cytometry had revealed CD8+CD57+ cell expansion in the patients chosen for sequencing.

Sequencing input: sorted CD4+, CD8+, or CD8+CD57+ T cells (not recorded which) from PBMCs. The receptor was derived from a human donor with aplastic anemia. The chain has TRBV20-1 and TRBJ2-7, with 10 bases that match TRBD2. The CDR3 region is CSAPASGSNYEQYF. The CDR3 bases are TGCAGTGCTCCAGCTAGCGGGAGTAACTACGAGCAGTACTTC.